The T cell receptor beta chain under discussion was sequenced for a study of cytomegalovirus exposure and HLA in healthy donors. In the study overall: A prior study identified 100 million to 130 million unique TCR beta sequences from roughly 180 million T cells. General study findings and limits: The classifier, whose performance was assessed in both the original and validation cohorts, reportedly diagnosed cytomegalovirus status with high specificity and sensitivity. Researchers counted around 170 TCR beta chains as cytomegalovirus-associated.

Comments on this clone: The antigen is unknown.

Despite likely unrecorded immune exposures, the donors were nominally healthy at the time of sampling. Primers for the PCR totalled 60 Vbeta and 13 Jbeta. TCRdb's copy holds only in-frame clones and misses some; the assay was immunoSEQ multiplex PCR. Of approximately 190,000 clones in the sample, roughly 70% are singletons; the top ten hold about 2.5%. V lost 6 bases and J 2 bases, leaving 11 bases between the germline ends. The CDR3 is made up of 13 amino acids. Germline V gene lookup returns CDR1 SNHLY and CDR2 FYNNEI. The chain joins TRBV2 to TRBJ2-7; D might be TRBD2 (6 bases). Source material: PBMCs. The clonotype originates from a middle-aged man in good health and CMV-seropositive. The CDR3 spells CASRGLVTYEQYF. The CDR3, as DNA: TGTGCCAGCAGGGGACTCGTGACCTACGAGCAGTACTTC.